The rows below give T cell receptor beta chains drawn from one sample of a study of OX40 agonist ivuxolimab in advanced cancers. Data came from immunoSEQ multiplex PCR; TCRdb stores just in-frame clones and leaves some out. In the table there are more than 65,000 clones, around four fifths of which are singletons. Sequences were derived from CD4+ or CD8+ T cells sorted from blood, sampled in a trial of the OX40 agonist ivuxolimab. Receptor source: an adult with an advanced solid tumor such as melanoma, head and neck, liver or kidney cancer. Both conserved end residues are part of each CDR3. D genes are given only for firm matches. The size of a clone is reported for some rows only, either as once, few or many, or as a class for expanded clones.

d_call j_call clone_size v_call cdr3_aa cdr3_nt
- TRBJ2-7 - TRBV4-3 CASSQDSLPRGGYEQYF TGCGCCAGCAGCCAAGATTCCCTGCCCAGAGGGGGGTACGAGCAGTACTTC
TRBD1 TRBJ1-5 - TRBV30 CASAQTGRQPQHF TGTGCCTCCGCTCAGACAGGGAGGCAGCCCCAGCATTTT
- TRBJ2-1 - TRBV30 CAWRSWGPWQFF TGTGCCTGGAGATCGTGGGGGCCATGGCAGTTCTTC
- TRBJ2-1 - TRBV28 CASSLNGVGEQFF TGTGCCAGCAGTTTAAATGGGGTGGGTGAGCAGTTCTTC
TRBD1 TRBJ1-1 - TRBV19 CASSIMETGRNTEAFF TGTGCCAGTAGTATAATGGAGACAGGGCGGAACACTGAAGCTTTCTTT
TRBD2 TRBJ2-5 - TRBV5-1 CASSFNSGRVETQYF TGCGCCAGCAGCTTCAATAGCGGGAGGGTCGAGACCCAGTACTTC
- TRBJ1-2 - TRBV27 CASSSAGGPYYGYTF TGTGCCAGCAGTTCCGCCGGGGGGCCTTACTATGGCTACACCTTC
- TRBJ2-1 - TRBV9 CASSVTSHPVGRDNEQFF TGTGCCAGCAGCGTAACTAGTCATCCCGTGGGGCGAGACAATGAGCAGTTCTTC
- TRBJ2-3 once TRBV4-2 CASSQEEGRRDTQYF TGTGCCAGCAGCCAAGAGGAGGGACGAAGAGATACGCAGTATTTT
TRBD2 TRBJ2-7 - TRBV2 CASSKYRTSGSSSYEQYF TGTGCCAGCAGTAAGTACAGAACTAGCGGGAGTTCTAGCTACGAGCAGTACTTC
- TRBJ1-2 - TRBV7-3 CASSLAHSNYGYTF TGTGCCAGCAGCTTAGCTCACTCTAACTATGGCTACACCTTC
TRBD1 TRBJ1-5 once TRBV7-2 CASRRDSRNQPQHF TGTGCCAGCAGAAGGGACAGCAGAAATCAGCCCCAGCATTTT
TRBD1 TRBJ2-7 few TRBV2 CASSKTRDRGYYEQYF TGTGCCAGCAGCAAAACCCGGGACAGGGGGTACTACGAGCAGTACTTC
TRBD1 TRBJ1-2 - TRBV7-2 CASSLEGATNYGYTF TGTGCCAGCAGCTTAGAGGGGGCTACTAACTATGGCTACACCTTC
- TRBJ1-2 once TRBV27 CASSFLGGGDYGYTF TGTGCCAGCAGTTTCCTCGGAGGGGGTGACTATGGCTACACCTTC
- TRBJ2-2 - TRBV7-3 CASSSFSGGELFF TGTGCCAGCAGCTCCTTTTCTGGGGGGGAGCTGTTTTTT
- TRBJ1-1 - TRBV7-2 CASSLHPGGRASDTEAFF TGTGCCAGCAGCTTACATCCGGGGGGAAGGGCGTCTGACACTGAAGCTTTCTTT
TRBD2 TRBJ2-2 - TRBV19 CASSILAGVNTGELFF TGTGCCAGTAGTATCCTTGCGGGGGTGAACACCGGGGAGCTGTTTTTT
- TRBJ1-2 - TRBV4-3 CASSQEYPGVWGYGYTF TGCGCCAGCAGCCAAGAATACCCAGGAGTTTGGGGCTATGGCTACACCTTC
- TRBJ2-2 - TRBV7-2 CASSPRSGTGELFF TGTGCCAGCAGCCCCCGGTCGGGGACCGGGGAGCTGTTTTTT
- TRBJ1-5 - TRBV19 CASSPEGEGDQPQHF TGTGCCAGTAGTCCCGAGGGGGAGGGAGATCAGCCCCAGCATTTT
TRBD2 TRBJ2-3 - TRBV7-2 CASSLDTSGGINTQYF TGTGCCAGCAGCTTAGATACTAGCGGGGGGATCAATACGCAGTATTTT
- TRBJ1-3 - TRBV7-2 CASSLASVGGNTIYF TGTGCCAGCAGCTTAGCCAGCGTCGGGGGAAACACCATATATTTT
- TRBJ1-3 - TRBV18 CASSNSGNTIYF TGTGCCAGCTCCAACTCTGGAAACACCATATATTTT
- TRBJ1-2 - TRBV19 CASSPIGGLRGYTF TGTGCCAGTAGTCCAATCGGGGGATTGAGGGGCTACACCTTC
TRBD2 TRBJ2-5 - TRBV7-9 CASSFRTGTIQETQYF TGTGCCAGCAGCTTTCGAACCGGGACTATCCAAGAGACCCAGTACTTC
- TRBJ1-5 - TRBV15 CATSGPGYGQPQHF TGTGCCACCAGCGGGCCAGGGTATGGCCAGCCCCAGCATTTT
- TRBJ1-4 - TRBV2 CASKGTTNEKLFF TGTGCCAGCAAGGGAACAACTAATGAAAAACTGTTTTTT
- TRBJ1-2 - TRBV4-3 CASSQDLNSYGYTF TGCGCCAGCAGCCAAGATCTTAACAGCTATGGCTACACCTTC
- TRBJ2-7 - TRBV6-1 CASSEAGGPNYEQYF TGTGCCAGCAGTGAAGCGGGTGGGCCCAACTACGAGCAGTACTTC